The rows below give T cell receptor beta chains drawn from one sample of a study of blood T cell repertoires in COVID-19. The repertoire was sequenced with immunoSEQ multiplex PCR; TCRdb's copy has only in-frame clones and lacks some. The sample gives over 250,000 clones, 75% to 90% of which show up once; approximately 6.5% is in the top ten. Sequencing used peripheral blood. The receptors were gathered from a woman aged 50 to 60 with COVID-19, enrolled during active disease. Both conserved end residues are part of each CDR3. D genes are given only for firm matches. Some rows mark clone size as missing; the rest say once, few, many or name a class of expanded clone.

d_gene | abundance | j_gene | v_gene | CDR3aa | CDR3nt
. | . | TRBJ2-1 | TRBV5-4 | CASSLGNRDEQFF | TGTGCCAGCAGCTTGGGGAACAGGGATGAGCAGTTCTTC
. | few | TRBJ2-7 | TRBV7-9 | CASSFGSADEQYF | TGTGCCAGCAGCTTCGGGAGTGCGGACGAGCAGTACTTC
TRBD1 | . | TRBJ2-1 | TRBV5-4 | CASSPPTGNHEQFF | TGTGCCAGCAGCCCCCCGACAGGGAATCATGAGCAGTTCTTC
TRBD1 | . | TRBJ2-7 | TRBV6-2/TRBV6-3 | CASSYGDRGHEQYF | TGTGCCAGCAGTTACGGGGACAGGGGTCACGAGCAGTACTTC
. | . | TRBJ1-2 | TRBV29-1 | CSVEKVEGRDPGYTF | TGCAGCGTTGAAAAAGTGGAGGGGCGCGATCCTGGCTACACCTTC
TRBD1 | . | TRBJ1-2 | TRBV19 | CASSPGTGTESF | TGTGCCAGTTCACCCGGAACCGGGACAGAGAGCTTC
TRBD1 | once | TRBJ2-3 | TRBV18 | CASSPTGDGTDTQYF | TGTGCCAGCTCACCGACAGGGGATGGCACAGATACGCAGTATTTT
. | . | TRBJ2-1 | TRBV3-1/TRBV3-2 | CASSQVAEPYNEQFF | TGTGCCAGCAGCCAAGTAGCGGAGCCCTACAATGAGCAGTTCTTC
TRBD2 | . | TRBJ2-1 | TRBV9 | CASSVGLADGDEQFF | TGTGCCAGCAGCGTAGGGCTAGCGGACGGGGATGAGCAGTTCTTC
. | . | TRBJ2-1 | TRBV11-3 | CASSLTTSYNEQFF | TGTGCCAGCAGCCTGACCACTAGTTACAATGAGCAGTTCTTC
. | . | TRBJ1-1 | TRBV18 | CASSRENTEAFF | TGTGCCAGCTCACGAGAGAACACTGAAGCTTTCTTT
TRBD1 | . | TRBJ1-5 | TRBV7-2 | CASSPGTGFQPQHF | TGTGCCAGCAGCCCCGGGACAGGCTTTCAGCCCCAGCATTTT
. | once | TRBJ2-2 | TRBV6-5 | CASSYPEGNTGELFF | TGTGCCAGCAGTTACCCTGAGGGGAACACCGGGGAGCTGTTTTTT
. | once | TRBJ2-3 | TRBV18 | CASSTYQGYTDTQYF | TGTGCCAGCTCAACATACCAGGGGTACACAGATACGCAGTATTTT
TRBD2 | . | TRBJ2-1 | TRBV20-1 | CSAPGTIEQFF | TGCAGTGCCCCTGGGACTATTGAGCAGTTCTTC
TRBD2 | . | TRBJ2-7 | TRBV4-3 | CASSQGAGTTYEQYF | TGCGCCAGCAGCCAAGGGGCCGGGACTACCTACGAGCAGTACTTC
. | . | TRBJ1-5 | TRBV27 | CASRPGVSNQPQHF | TGTGCCAGCAGACCCGGTGTTAGCAATCAGCCCCAGCATTTT
TRBD1 | . | TRBJ1-1 | TRBV5-8 | CASSKQGAPIFTEAFF | TGTGCCAGCAGTAAACAGGGGGCTCCTATCTTCACTGAAGCTTTCTTT
TRBD2 | . | TRBJ2-7 | TRBV10-2 | CASSPTPSSGEQYF | TGCGCCAGCAGTCCCACACCCTCTAGCGGCGAGCAGTACTTC
TRBD1 | . | TRBJ2-7 | TRBV5-1 | CASSEGTGALDEQYF | TGCGCCAGCAGCGAGGGGACAGGTGCCTTGGACGAGCAGTACTTC
TRBD1 | . | TRBJ1-1 | TRBV7-8 | CASSLGGDRGLRTEAFF | TGTGCCAGCAGCTTAGGGGGGGACAGGGGGCTTCGCACTGAAGCTTTCTTT
. | . | TRBJ2-1 | TRBV19 | CASSTNRGQFF | TGTGCCAGTAGTACCAACCGGGGGCAGTTCTTC
TRBD2 | once | TRBJ2-2 | TRBV2 | CASGTSGTGELFF | TGTGCCAGCGGGACTAGCGGGACCGGGGAGCTGTTTTTT
. | . | TRBJ1-4 | TRBV5-1 | CASSPNTATNEKLFF | TGCGCCAGCAGCCCCAACACCGCAACTAATGAAAAACTGTTTTTT
. | . | TRBJ1-2 | TRBV7-9 | CASSLADLRGIDGYTF | TGTGCCAGCAGCTTAGCCGACCTGAGGGGGATCGATGGCTACACCTTC
TRBD1 | . | TRBJ1-2 | TRBV15 | CATSSRGFYITF | TGTGCCACCAGCAGCAGGGGGTTCTACATCACCTTC
TRBD2 | . | TRBJ2-1 | TRBV30 | CAWSVRAGEPNEQFF | TGTGCCTGGAGTGTAAGAGCGGGGGAGCCGAATGAGCAGTTCTTC
TRBD2 | . | TRBJ2-7 | TRBV27 | CASAGTIGYEQYF | TGTGCCAGCGCCGGGACTATAGGCTACGAGCAGTACTTC
TRBD1 | . | TRBJ2-7 | TRBV29-1 | CSVAPGQGSYEQYF | TGCAGCGTGGCACCGGGACAGGGGTCCTACGAGCAGTACTTC
TRBD1 | . | TRBJ2-5 | TRBV6-6 | CASSGQGKETQYF | TGTGCCAGCAGCGGACAGGGGAAAGAGACCCAGTACTTC
TRBD1 | . | TRBJ1-3 | TRBV5-1 | CASTLKGTGAGNTIYF | TGCGCCAGCACCCTAAAGGGGACAGGGGCTGGAAACACCATATATTTT
. | . | TRBJ1-6 | TRBV3-1/TRBV3-2 | CASSQWSRADSPLHF | TGTGCCAGCAGCCAATGGTCCAGGGCAGATTCACCCCTCCACTTT
TRBD1 | . | TRBJ1-6 | TRBV7-2 | CASSLVGQGTSPLHF | TGTGCCAGCAGCTTAGTGGGACAGGGAACTTCACCCCTCCACTTT
TRBD1 | . | TRBJ2-7 | TRBV13 | CASSSTTGGSGQYF | TGTGCCAGCAGCTCGACGACAGGGGGTAGTGGGCAGTACTTC
TRBD1 | once | TRBJ1-3 | TRBV11-2 | CASSLVGRGPGNTIYF | TGTGCCAGCAGCTTAGTCGGCAGGGGGCCTGGAAACACCATATATTTT
TRBD2 | . | TRBJ2-5 | TRBV9 | CASSEGSGRVAETQYF | TGTGCCAGCAGCGAAGGTAGCGGGAGGGTCGCGGAGACCCAGTACTTC
. | . | TRBJ1-4 | TRBV27 | CASSSLGGKLFF | TGTGCCAGCAGTTCATTGGGGGGAAAACTGTTTTTT
. | . | TRBJ2-5 | TRBV30 | CAWSPVAHRAQETQYF | TGTGCCTGGAGCCCCGTCGCCCACAGGGCCCAAGAGACCCAGTACTTC
TRBD2 | . | TRBJ2-1 | TRBV19 | CASRSGSSYNEQFF | TGTGCCAGTCGGAGCGGGAGCTCCTACAATGAGCAGTTCTTC
. | . | TRBJ1-1 | TRBV12-3/TRBV12-4 | CASSWAGSEAFF | TGTGCCAGCAGTTGGGCGGGGAGTGAAGCTTTCTTT
. | once | TRBJ2-6 | TRBV19 | CASSIDGGSGANVLTF | TGTGCCAGTAGTATAGACGGAGGGTCCGGGGCCAACGTCCTGACTTTC
. | . | TRBJ2-1 | TRBV5-4 | CASSVLGQGTDEQFF | TGTGCCAGCAGCGTCCTTGGGCAGGGTACTGATGAGCAGTTCTTC